Each of the 15 T cell receptor beta chains below was sequenced from the same sample in a study of T cells in Graves' hyperthyroidism and ophthalmopathy. From RNA transcripts, TCR beta CDR3 regions were amplified. In the first-round RT-PCR of the TCR CDR3, the HTBI primer set was used. Each CDR3 protein is one row after TCRdb ran MiXCR on the multiplex PCR reads. The sample holds fewer than 550,000 distinct CDR3 sequences, around 22% seen once. The sequenced sample was blood. The receptors stem from a woman in her 30s with Graves' ophthalmopathy.

The V gene is TRBV11-2, the J gene TRBJ1-3, with D unresolved. V dropped 5 bases and J dropped 4 bases, with 21 bases sitting between them. This CDR3 has 17 residues. Per germline, CDR1 SGHAT and CDR2 FQNNGV. The CDR3 DNA sequence: TGTGCCAGCAGCAAAAGGGCCCTTCCGGGCTCCGGAAACACCATATATTTT. This translates into CASSKRALPGSGNTIYF. Complete variable domain (other parts from reference TRBV11-2 and TRBJ1-3): EAGVAQSPRYKIIEKRQSVAFWCNPISGHATLYWYQQILGQGPKLLIQFQNNGVVDDSQLPKDRFSAERLKGVDSTLKIQPAKLEDSAVYLCASSKRALPGSGNTIYFGEGSWLTVV.

The rearrangement joins TRBV10-3 to TRBJ1-3, with 8 positions matching TRBD1. V gave up 6 bases and J gave up 3 bases; unmatched junction bases: 7. The CDR3 loop spans 15 amino acids. From germline, CDR1 is ENHRY and CDR2 SYGVKD. The CDR3 sequence: CAISLTGVGGNTIYF. The CDR3 coding sequence is TGTGCCATCAGCCTGACAGGGGTTGGTGGAAACACCATATATTTT.

V usage is TRBV28 and J usage is TRBJ2-7, with 11 bases identical to TRBD2. V gave up 6 bases and J gave up 2 bases; unmatched junction bases: 9. The length of the CDR3 is 16 residues. Per the germline V gene, CDR1 is MDHEN and CDR2 is SYDVKM. The CDR3 here is CASSLTSGGPPYEQYF. Here the CDR3 DNA reads TGTGCCAGCAGCCTCACTAGCGGGGGTCCCCCCTACGAGCAGTACTTC.

Many counts were recorded for this clonotype. V gene TRBV10-1 combines with J gene TRBJ1-2, with D maybe TRBD1 (6 bases). The V and J ends lost 6 bases and 5 bases respectively, with 13 bases between them. CDR3 length: 13 residues. Per germline, CDR1 WNHNN and CDR2 SYGVQD (reference sequence). This CDR3 is CASSNYRAYGYTF. The DNA for the CDR3 is TGCGCCAGCAGCAATTACAGGGCTTATGGCTACACCTTC.

In this sample, this clonotype turned up many times. The rearrangement joins TRBV5-1 to TRBJ1-2; D is uncertain. The germline gives CDR1 SGHRS, CDR2 YFSETQ. V lost 2 bases to trimming and J lost 5 bases, with 7 bases between them. The CDR3 sequence is 12 residues long. The CDR3 is CASSFDGYGYTF. In DNA, the CDR3 is TGCGCCAGCAGCTTCGACGGGTATGGCTACACCTTC.

The genes are TRBV5-5 and TRBJ1-1; TRBD1 agrees at 10 bases. The CDR3 loop spans 15 amino acids. Germline values: CDR1 SGHKS, CDR2 YYEKEE (reference sequence). V lost 4 bases to trimming and J lost 4 bases; unmatched junction nucleotides: 7. As DNA, the CDR3 is TGTGCCAGCAGCCCCGGGACAGGGGTAGTCACTGAAGCTTTCTTT. Its protein product is CASSPGTGVVTEAFF.

Comment on this clonotype: Relative to the germline gene, one junction end is altered; a read error may explain this. The chain carries TRBV12-3 or TRBV12-4 and TRBJ2-5; the D gene is possibly TRBD1 (6 bases). The CDR3 sequence is 14 residues long. The CDR3 spells CAGSLTPRGETQYF. CDR3 nucleotides: TGTGCCGGCAGTTTAACCCCCAGGGGCGAGACCCAGTACTTC.

This clonotype was picked up many times. The J gene is TRBJ2-7, the V gene TRBV11-2; 12 positions agree with TRBD2. Per the germline V gene, CDR1 is SGHAT and CDR2 is FQNNGV. This CDR3 has 15 amino acids. J was trimmed by 6 bases and V by 4 bases; bases with no gene match: 7. CDR3 amino acids: CASSSLAGGTSEQYF. As DNA, the CDR3 is TGTGCCAGCAGCTCCCTAGCGGGGGGGACGAGCGAGCAGTACTTC.

The chain uses TRBV6-1 and TRBJ2-7; possibly TRBD1 for D (5 bases). V was trimmed by 3 bases and J by 5 bases, leaving 8 bases between them. This CDR3 has 12 residues. Germline V lookup: CDR1 MNHNS, CDR2 SASEGT. This CDR3 is CASSDLRDEQYF. The DNA for the CDR3 is TGTGCCAGCAGTGACCTCAGGGACGAGCAGTACTTC.

This clonotype was counted many times. The chain has TRBV12-3 or TRBV12-4 and TRBJ2-7; no firm D call. This CDR3 region has 16 residues. V lost 2 bases, J lost 0 bases, and 14 bases lay in between. CDR3: CASSLTPTAFSYEQYF. The CDR3, as DNA: TGTGCCAGCAGTTTAACTCCTACAGCCTTCTCCTACGAGCAGTACTTC.

This clonotype was counted many times. CDR3 sequence: CASSYSIDTLTTEAFF. The CDR3 DNA sequence: TGTGCCAGCAGTTACTCCATCGACACTCTGACTACTGAAGCTTTCTTT. This chain uses TRBV6-5 with TRBJ1-1; D gene unclear. Germline loops: CDR1 MNHEY, CDR2 SVGAGI. V was clipped by 0 bases and J by 5 bases, with 16 bases between them. The CDR3 runs 16 residues.

V and J are TRBV2 and TRBJ1-2; possibly TRBD1 for D (6 bases). This CDR3 comprises 15 residues. V lost 6 bases to trimming and J lost 2 bases, with 16 bases between them. Looked up from germline, CDR1 is SNHLY and CDR2 is FYNNEI. This CDR3 reads CASRNPGTWNYGYTF. The CDR3 DNA follows: TGTGCCAGCAGAAACCCCGGGACATGGAACTATGGCTACACCTTC.

The CDR3, as DNA: TGTGCCTGGAGTGTCCCAGCTGAAGCTTTCTTT. It is translated as CAWSVPAEAFF. The rearrangement links TRBV30 to TRBJ1-1; D is ambiguous. Looked up from germline, CDR1 is GTSNPN and CDR2 is SVGIG (reference sequence). Between the trimmed V and J ends, which lost 0 bases and 6 bases, there was a span of 5 bases. The CDR3 has 11 amino acids.

This clonotype was seen a single time. A much larger clone sits a single nucleotide away, making a read error possible. The V and J genes are TRBV6-5 and TRBJ2-4; 8 bases map to TRBD2. This CDR3 region has 14 residues. Germline lookup yields CDR1 MNHEY and CDR2 SVGAGI. Trimming at V came to 4 bases and at J to 7 bases, leaving 6 bases not matched to a gene. CDR3 in amino acids: CASSSGGLDNIQYF. In DNA form, the CDR3 reads TGTGCCAGCAGTTCGGGGGGGCTTGACAACATTCAGTACTTC.

This clonotype was seen ten or more times. The V gene is TRBV28, the J gene TRBJ1-5, with TRBD1 as a possible D gene (6 bases). The CDR3 spans 15 residues. V was clipped by 3 bases and J by 4 bases, with 13 bases between them. From germline, CDR1 is MDHEN and CDR2 SYDVKM. This CDR3 reads CASSFMGGGNQPQHF. The CDR3 nucleotides are TGTGCCAGCAGTTTCATGGGAGGGGGTAATCAGCCCCAGCATTTT.